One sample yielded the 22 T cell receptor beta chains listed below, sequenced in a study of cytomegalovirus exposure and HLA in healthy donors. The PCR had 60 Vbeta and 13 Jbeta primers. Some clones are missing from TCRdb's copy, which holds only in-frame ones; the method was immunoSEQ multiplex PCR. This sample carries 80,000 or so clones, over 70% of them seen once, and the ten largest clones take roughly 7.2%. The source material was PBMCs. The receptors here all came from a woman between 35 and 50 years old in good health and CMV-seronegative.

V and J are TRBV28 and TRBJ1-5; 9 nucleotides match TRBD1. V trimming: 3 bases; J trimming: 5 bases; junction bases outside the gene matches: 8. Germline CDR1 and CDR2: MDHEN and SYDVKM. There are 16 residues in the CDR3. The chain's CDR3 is CASSLSGQGRHQPQHF. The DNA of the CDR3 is TGTGCCAGCAGTTTGTCTGGACAGGGGCGGCATCAGCCCCAGCATTTT.

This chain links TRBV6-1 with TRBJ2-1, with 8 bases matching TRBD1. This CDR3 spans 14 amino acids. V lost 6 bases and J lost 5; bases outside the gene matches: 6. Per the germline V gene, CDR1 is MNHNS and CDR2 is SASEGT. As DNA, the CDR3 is TGTGCCAGCAGAGAGACAGGGGTAAACAATGAGCAGTTCTTC. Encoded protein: CASRETGVNNEQFF.

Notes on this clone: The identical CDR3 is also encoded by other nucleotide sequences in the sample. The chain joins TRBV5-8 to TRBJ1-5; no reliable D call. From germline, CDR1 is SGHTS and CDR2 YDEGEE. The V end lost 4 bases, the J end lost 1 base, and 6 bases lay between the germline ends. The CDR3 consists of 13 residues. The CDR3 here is CASSPGSNQPQHF. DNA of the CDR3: TGTGCCAGCAGCCCGGGAAGCAATCAGCCCCAGCATTTT.

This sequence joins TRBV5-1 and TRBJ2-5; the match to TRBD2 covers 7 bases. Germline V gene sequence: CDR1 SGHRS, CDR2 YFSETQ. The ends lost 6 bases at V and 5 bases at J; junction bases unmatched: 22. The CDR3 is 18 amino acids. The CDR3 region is CASTLGGTGFIETETQYF. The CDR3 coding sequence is TGCGCCAGCACTCTGGGGGGGACTGGGTTTATCGAAACGGAGACCCAGTACTTC.

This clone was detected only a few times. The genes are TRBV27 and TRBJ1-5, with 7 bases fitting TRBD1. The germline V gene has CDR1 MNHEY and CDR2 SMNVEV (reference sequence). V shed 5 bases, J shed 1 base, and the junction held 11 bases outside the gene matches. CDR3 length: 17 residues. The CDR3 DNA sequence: TGTGCCAGCAGTCGACAGGGAGGCACAAAAAGCAATCAGCCCCAGCATTTT. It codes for CASSRQGGTKSNQPQHF.

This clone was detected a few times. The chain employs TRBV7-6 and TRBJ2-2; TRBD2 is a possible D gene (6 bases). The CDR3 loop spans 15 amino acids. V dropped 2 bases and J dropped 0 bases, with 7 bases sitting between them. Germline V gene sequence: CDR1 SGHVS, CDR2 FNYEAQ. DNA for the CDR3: TGTGCCAGCAGCTTAAGCGGGCCGAACACCGGGGAGCTGTTTTTT. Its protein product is CASSLSGPNTGELFF.

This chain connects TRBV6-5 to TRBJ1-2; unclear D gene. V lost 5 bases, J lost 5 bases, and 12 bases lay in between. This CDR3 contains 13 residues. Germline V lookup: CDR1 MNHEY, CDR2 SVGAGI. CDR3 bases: TGTGCCAGCAGTCCCCCCACCGGGTATGGCTACACCTTC. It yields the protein CASSPPTGYGYTF.

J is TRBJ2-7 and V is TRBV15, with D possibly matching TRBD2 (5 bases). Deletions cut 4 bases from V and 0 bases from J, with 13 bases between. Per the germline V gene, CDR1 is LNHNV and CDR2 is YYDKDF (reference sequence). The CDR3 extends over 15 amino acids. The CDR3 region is CATSKADDPSYEQYF. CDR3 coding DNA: TGTGCCACCAGCAAAGCGGATGACCCCTCCTACGAGCAGTACTTC. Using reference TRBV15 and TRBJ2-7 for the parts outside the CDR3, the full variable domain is DAMVIQNPRYQVTQFGKPVTLSCSQTLNHNVMYWYQQKSSQAPKLLFHYYDKDFNNEADTPDNFQSRRPNTSFCFLDIRSPGLGDTAMYLCATSKADDPSYEQYFGPGTRLTVT.

CDR3 in amino acids: CASSDHRGLQETQYF. Written as DNA, the CDR3 is TGTGCCAGCAGCGATCACAGGGGGCTCCAAGAGACCCAGTACTTC. The chain uses TRBV5-4 and TRBJ2-5, with 9 positions matching TRBD1. Germline trimming cut 4 bases from V and 1 base from J; bases unmatched to any gene: 5. The CDR3 has 15 residues. From germline, CDR1 is SGHNT and CDR2 YYREEE (reference sequence).

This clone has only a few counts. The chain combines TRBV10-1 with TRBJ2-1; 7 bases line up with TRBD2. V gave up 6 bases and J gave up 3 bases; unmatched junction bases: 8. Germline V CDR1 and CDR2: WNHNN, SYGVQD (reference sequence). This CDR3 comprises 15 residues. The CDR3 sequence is CASSDGRRLYNEQFF. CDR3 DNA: TGCGCCAGCAGCGACGGGAGGAGACTCTACAATGAGCAGTTCTTC.

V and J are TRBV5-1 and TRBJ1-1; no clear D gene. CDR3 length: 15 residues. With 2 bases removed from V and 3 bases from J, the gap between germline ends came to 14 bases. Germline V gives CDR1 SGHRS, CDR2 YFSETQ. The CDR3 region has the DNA TGCGCCAGCAGCTTTCAGTCCTTGTTGGACACTGAAGCTTTCTTT. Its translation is CASSFQSLLDTEAFF.

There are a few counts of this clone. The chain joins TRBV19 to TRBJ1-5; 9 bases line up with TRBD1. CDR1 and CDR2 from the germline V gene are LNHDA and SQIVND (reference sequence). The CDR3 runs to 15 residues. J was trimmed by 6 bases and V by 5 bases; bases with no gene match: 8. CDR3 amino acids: CASSGSGTGFQPQHF. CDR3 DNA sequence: TGTGCCAGTAGTGGCTCCGGGACAGGGTTTCAGCCCCAGCATTTT. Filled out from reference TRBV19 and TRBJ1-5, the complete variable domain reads DGGITQSPKYLFRKEGQNVTLSCEQNLNHDAMYWYRQDPGQGLRLIYYSQIVNDFQKGDIAEGYSVSREKKESFPLTVTSAQKNPTAFYLCASSGSGTGFQPQHFGDGTRLSIL.

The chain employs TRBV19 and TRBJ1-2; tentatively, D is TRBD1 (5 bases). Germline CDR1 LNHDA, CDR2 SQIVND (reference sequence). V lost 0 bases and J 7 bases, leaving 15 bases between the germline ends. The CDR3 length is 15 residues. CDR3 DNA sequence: TGTGCCAGTAGTATAGATCAGGCAGGGATGCGTGGCTACACCTTC. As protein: CASSIDQAGMRGYTF.

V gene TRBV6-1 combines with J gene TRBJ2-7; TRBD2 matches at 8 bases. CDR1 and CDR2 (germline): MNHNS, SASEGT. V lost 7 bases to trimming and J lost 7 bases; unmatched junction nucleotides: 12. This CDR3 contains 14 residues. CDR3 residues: CASKKGVAGWEQYF. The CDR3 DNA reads TGTGCCAGCAAGAAGGGGGTAGCGGGGTGGGAGCAGTACTTC.

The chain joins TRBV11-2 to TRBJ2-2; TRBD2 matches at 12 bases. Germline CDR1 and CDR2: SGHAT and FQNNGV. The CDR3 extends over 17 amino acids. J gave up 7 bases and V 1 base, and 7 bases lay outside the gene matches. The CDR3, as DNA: TGTGCCAGCAGCTTAGGGCCGGGACTAGCGGGTGTCGGGGAGCTGTTTTTT. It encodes CASSLGPGLAGVGELFF.

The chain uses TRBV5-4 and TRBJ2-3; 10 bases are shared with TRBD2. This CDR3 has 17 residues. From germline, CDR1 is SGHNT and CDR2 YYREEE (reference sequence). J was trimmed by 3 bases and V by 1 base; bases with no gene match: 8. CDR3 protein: CASSLQETSGMTDTQYF. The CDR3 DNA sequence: TGTGCCAGCAGCTTGCAGGAAACTAGCGGGATGACAGATACGCAGTATTTT. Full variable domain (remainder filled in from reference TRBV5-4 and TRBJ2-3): ETGVTQSPTHLIKTRGQQVTLRCSSQSGHNTVSWYQQALGQGPQFIFQYYREEENGRGNFPPRFSGLQFPNYSSELNVNALELDDSALYLCASSLQETSGMTDTQYFGPGTRLTVL.

The CDR3 DNA follows: TGTGCCAGCAGACAGGGTTACGAGCAGTACTTC. It is translated as CASRQGYEQYF. J is TRBJ2-5 and V is TRBV7-9, with D tentatively TRBD1 (6 bases). The J call may not be correct, given that the DNA end is closer to TRBJ2-7. Germline CDR1 SEHNR, CDR2 FQNEAQ (reference sequence). CDR3 length: 11 amino acids.

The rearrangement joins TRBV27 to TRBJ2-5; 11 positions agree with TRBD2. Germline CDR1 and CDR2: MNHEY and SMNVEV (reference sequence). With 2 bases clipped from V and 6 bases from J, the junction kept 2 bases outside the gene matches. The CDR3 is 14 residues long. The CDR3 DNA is TGTGCCAGCAGTTTAACTAGCGGGAGTCAGACCCAGTACTTC. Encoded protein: CASSLTSGSQTQYF.

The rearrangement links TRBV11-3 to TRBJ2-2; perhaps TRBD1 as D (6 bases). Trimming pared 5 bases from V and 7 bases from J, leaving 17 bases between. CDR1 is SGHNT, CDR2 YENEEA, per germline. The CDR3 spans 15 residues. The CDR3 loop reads CASSTHQGQGGELFF. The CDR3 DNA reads TGTGCCAGCAGCACCCACCAGGGGCAGGGCGGGGAGCTGTTTTTT.

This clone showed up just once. The CDR3 region has the DNA TGTGCCAGCAGCGCCCCCGGTTTACGGGAGTTTCCCACAGATACGCAGTATTTT. Translation gives CASSAPGLREFPTDTQYF. The genes are TRBV9 and TRBJ2-3; the D gene is possibly TRBD2 (6 bases). Germline values: CDR1 SGDLS, CDR2 YYNGEE. The ends were cut back, 3 bases at V and 2 bases at J, with 22 bases in the middle. CDR3 size: 18 residues.

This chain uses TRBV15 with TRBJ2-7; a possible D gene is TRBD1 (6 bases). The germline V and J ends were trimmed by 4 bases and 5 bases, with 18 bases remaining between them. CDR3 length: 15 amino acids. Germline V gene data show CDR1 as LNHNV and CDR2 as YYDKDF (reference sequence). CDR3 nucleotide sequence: TGTGCCACCAGCACTGGGCAGGGGCTTGTGGACGAGCAGTACTTC. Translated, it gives CATSTGQGLVDEQYF.

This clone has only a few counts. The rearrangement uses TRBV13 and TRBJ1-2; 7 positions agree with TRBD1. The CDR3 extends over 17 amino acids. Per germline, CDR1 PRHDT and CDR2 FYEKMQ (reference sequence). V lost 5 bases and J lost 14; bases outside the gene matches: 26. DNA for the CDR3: TGTGCCAGCAGCACCCGGGACAGCGTTAAGTTAAGTCTAGCTTATACCTTC. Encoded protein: CASSTRDSVKLSLAYTF. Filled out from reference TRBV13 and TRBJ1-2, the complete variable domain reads AAGVIQSPRHLIKEKRETATLKCYPIPRHDTVYWYQQGPGQDPQFLISFYEKMQSDKGSIPDRFSAQQFSDYHSELNMSSLELGDSALYFCASSTRDSVKLSLAYTFGSGTRLTVV.